The next 25 T cell receptor beta chains were all read from a single sample in a study of control samples from healthy donors and cancer patients. TCRdb keeps only in-frame clones here, not all; method: immunoSEQ multiplex PCR. The sample yields about 120,000 clones, more than 75% seen once. What was sequenced was blood. The receptors were sampled from a woman between 70 and 85 years old in good health.

This sequence joins TRBV7-9 and TRBJ2-3; D call uncertain. Germline V CDR1 and CDR2: SEHNR, FQNEAQ (reference sequence). This CDR3 has 13 amino acids. Deletions cut 2 bases from V and 2 bases from J, with 5 bases between. CDR3 bases: TGTGCCAGCAGCTTATCGTACACAGATACGCAGTATTTT. It translates to CASSLSYTDTQYF.

The J gene is TRBJ1-5, the V gene TRBV10-3, with a tentative D call TRBD1 (5 bases). V shed 8 bases and J shed 5 bases, with 13 bases lying between them. Germline V gene sequence: CDR1 ENHRY, CDR2 SYGVKD. The CDR3 is 13 residues long. CDR3 sequence (DNA): TGTGCCATCTCTTCAGGGCACGATCAGCCCCAGCATTTT. As protein: CAISSGHDQPQHF.

The chain joins TRBV2 to TRBJ1-6; perhaps TRBD1 as D (5 bases). V shed 3 bases and J shed 6 bases, with 12 bases lying between them. The CDR3 sequence is 15 residues long. Germline-derived CDR1 and CDR2 are SNHLY and FYNNEI. CDR3 in DNA: TGTGCCAGCAGTGACTTGGCAGGGCGTAATTCACCCCTCCACTTT. Translating it yields CASSDLAGRNSPLHF.

The gene calls are TRBV9 and TRBJ2-1; 7 nucleotides match TRBD1. The CDR3 totals 13 residues. CDR1 is SGDLS and CDR2 is YYNGEE in the germline V gene. Trimming cost V 2 bases and J 7 bases; bases outside gene matches: 3. The CDR3 DNA follows: TGTGCCAGCAGCGTTGGACAGGCGAATGAGCAGTTCTTC. It encodes CASSVGQANEQFF. The full variable domain, its missing parts supplied by reference TRBV9 and TRBJ2-1, is DSGVTQTPKHLITATGQRVTLRCSPRSGDLSVYWYQQSLDQGLQFLIQYYNGEERAKGNILERFSAQQFPDLHSELNLSSLELGDSALYFCASSVGQANEQFFGPGTRLTVL.

The J gene is TRBJ1-3, the V gene TRBV6-1; D perhaps matches TRBD1 (6 bases). The germline V and J ends were trimmed by 2 bases and 6 bases, with 14 bases remaining between them. The germline CDR1 and CDR2 sequences are MNHNS and SASEGT. The CDR3 contains 15 residues. The CDR3 sequence is CASSEQGSSENTIYF. DNA for the CDR3: TGTGCCAGCAGTGAACAGGGGAGTTCAGAAAACACCATATATTTT.

V usage is TRBV6-1 and J usage is TRBJ1-1; D not resolved. The CDR3 has 13 residues. V was trimmed by 1 base and J by 4 bases, leaving 7 bases between them. Germline assignment: CDR1 MNHNS and CDR2 SASEGT. This chain's CDR3 is CASSEVVVTEAFF. CDR3 nucleotides: TGTGCCAGCAGTGAAGTTGTAGTCACTGAAGCTTTCTTT.

The chain's CDR3 is CASSLTPVGSYEQYF. The CDR3 DNA reads as TGTGCCAGCAGCTTAACCCCAGTAGGATCCTACGAGCAGTACTTC. This chain joins TRBV7-3 and TRBJ2-7; no definite D call. Germline-derived CDR1 and CDR2 are SGHTA and FQGTGA. This CDR3 has 15 amino acids. The V and J ends lost 0 bases and 1 base respectively, with 10 bases between them.

V and J are TRBV27 and TRBJ2-7; maybe TRBD2 (5 bases). The CDR3 sequence is 13 residues long. The V end was cut by 8 bases, the J end by 4 bases, with 15 bases between. In germline, CDR1 is MNHEY, CDR2 SMNVEV (reference sequence). The DNA for the CDR3 is TGTGCCAGCTCCTCGAGGAAGCGGTACGAGCAGTACTTC. Protein: CASSSRKRYEQYF.

The chain couples TRBV6-1 to TRBJ1-1; D call uncertain. This CDR3 has 16 residues. Trimming cost V 1 base and J 0 bases, with 12 bases left between them. From germline, CDR1 is MNHNS and CDR2 SASEGT. DNA for the CDR3: TGTGCCAGCAGTGAAGTCTGGGAGCTAGTGAACACTGAAGCTTTCTTT. It codes for CASSEVWELVNTEAFF.

The chain has TRBV4-1 and TRBJ2-7; 9 nucleotides align to TRBD1. J was trimmed by 9 bases and V by 0 bases; bases with no gene match: 3. Germline CDR1 is MGHRA and CDR2 is YSYEKL. The CDR3 loop spans 13 amino acids. The CDR3 protein is CASSQEQGAGQYF. The CDR3 nucleotides are TGCGCCAGCAGCCAAGAACAGGGGGCTGGGCAGTACTTC.

This chain links TRBV4-2 with TRBJ1-3; no clear D. Between the trimmed V and J ends, which lost 4 bases and 0 bases, there was a span of 16 bases. The CDR3 sequence is 17 residues long. Germline V gives CDR1 LGHNA, CDR2 YNFKEQ. The CDR3 sequence is CASSLSHELGSGNTIYF. CDR3 bases: TGTGCCAGCAGCCTGTCCCACGAGTTAGGCTCTGGAAACACCATATATTTT.

Only one count was recorded for this clone. The V gene is TRBV6-5, the J gene TRBJ1-6; tentatively, D is TRBD1 (6 bases). The V gene's germline CDR1 is MNHEY and CDR2 SVGAGI. The CDR3 consists of 15 residues. V gave up 5 bases and J gave up 9 bases, with 17 bases separating them. Here the CDR3 DNA reads TGTGCCAGCAGTCAGGGGAAAGCCAGCTCTTCACCCCTCCACTTT. This gives the protein CASSQGKASSSPLHF.

The J gene is TRBJ1-2, the V gene TRBV2; 9 bases map to TRBD1. CDR1 and CDR2 from the germline V gene are SNHLY and FYNNEI. Unmatched junction bases numbered 7, after V lost 7 bases and J lost 1 base. This CDR3 region has 15 residues. The CDR3: CASIPDRGGNYGYTF. DNA for the CDR3: TGTGCCAGCATTCCCGACAGGGGGGGTAACTATGGCTACACCTTC.

V usage is TRBV21-1 and J usage is TRBJ2-1; the table's D call, TRBD2, has no DNA check behind it. TRBV21-1 corresponds to a pseudogene. The CDR3 has 21 amino acids. The CDR3 DNA follows: TGTGCCAGCAGCAAAGCGCCGAGGAGACGGCCTCACGGGACTAGCCCCAATGAGCAGTTCTTC. It codes for CASSKAPRRRPHGTSPNEQFF.

The chain employs TRBV5-5 and TRBJ1-1; 7 bases fit TRBD1. Losses at the gene ends were 5 bases for V and 3 bases for J; bases not matched to a gene: 4. Germline values: CDR1 SGHKS, CDR2 YYEKEE (reference sequence). This CDR3 has 13 residues. The CDR3 nucleotides read TGTGCCAGCAGAAGGACAGGCGACACTGAAGCTTTCTTT. The encoded protein is CASRRTGDTEAFF.

The gene calls are TRBV5-6 and TRBJ1-6; D gene uncertain. The ends were cut back, 0 bases at V and 7 bases at J, with 8 bases in the middle. The CDR3 covers 14 residues. CDR1 and CDR2 (germline): SGHDT, YYEEEE. CDR3 in amino acids: CASSLDRYNSPLHF. CDR3 DNA sequence: TGTGCCAGCAGCTTGGACAGATACAATTCACCCCTCCACTTT.

This clone was seen only once. This chain uses TRBV6-5 with TRBJ2-7; a possible D gene is TRBD1 (5 bases). Deletions cut 4 bases from V and 6 bases from J, with 19 bases between. CDR3 size: 15 residues. CDR1 and CDR2 from the germline V gene are MNHEY and SVGAGI. The CDR3 DNA sequence: TGTGCCAGCAGTTCCCATAGGGCAGGGCAAGGCGAGCAGTACTTC. The encoded protein is CASSSHRAGQGEQYF.

CDR3 residues: CAISDWGTSGANVLTF. In DNA form, the CDR3 reads TGTGCCATCAGTGACTGGGGAACTTCCGGGGCCAACGTCCTGACTTTC. V and J are TRBV10-3 and TRBJ2-6; D is undetermined. The CDR3 is made up of 16 amino acids. The V end lost 3 bases, the J end lost 4 bases, and 13 bases lay between the germline ends. From germline, CDR1 is ENHRY and CDR2 SYGVKD.

The genes are TRBV9 and TRBJ2-7; D is unresolved. The germline V gene encodes CDR1 SGDLS and CDR2 YYNGEE. Trimming cost V 7 bases and J 4 bases, with 21 bases left between them. CDR3 length: 15 amino acids. CDR3 in amino acids: CASGGTQESLYEQYF. CDR3 bases: TGTGCCAGCGGCGGAACGCAGGAGTCGTTATACGAGCAGTACTTC.

This chain connects TRBV7-9 to TRBJ1-4; maybe TRBD1 (5 bases). Germline-derived CDR1 and CDR2 are SEHNR and FQNEAQ (reference sequence). The CDR3 consists of 15 residues. V lost 5 bases and J 2 bases, leaving 12 bases between the germline ends. CDR3 sequence reads: CASSRGEGTNEKLFF. CDR3 sequence (DNA): TGTGCCAGCAGCCGCGGGGAGGGGACTAATGAAAAACTGTTTTTT.

This clone appeared a single time. The chain has TRBV6-6 and TRBJ1-6, with 10 bases aligning to TRBD1. This CDR3 comprises 17 residues. Unmatched junction bases numbered 7, after V lost 6 bases and J lost 2 bases. Germline assignment: CDR1 MNHNY and CDR2 SVGAGI (reference sequence). Here the CDR3 DNA reads TGTGCCAGCAGGCGACAGGGGGCGAGGACCTATAATTCACCCCTCCACTTT. This sequence encodes CASRRQGARTYNSPLHF.

The chain links TRBV19 to TRBJ1-4, with TRBD1 matching over 8 bases. The CDR3 is 14 amino acids. The germline V gene encodes CDR1 LNHDA and CDR2 SQIVND (reference sequence). V was pared by 5 bases and J by 7 bases, with 6 bases of the junction left unmatched. The CDR3 sequence: CASSLDRGSEKLFF. The CDR3 DNA follows: TGTGCCAGTAGTCTCGACAGGGGTAGTGAAAAACTGTTTTTT.

This chain joins TRBV11-3 and TRBJ1-3; D remains unclear. V was clipped by 3 bases and J by 0 bases, with 3 bases between them. The CDR3 consists of 13 residues. Germline V gene data show CDR1 as SGHNT and CDR2 as YENEEA. CDR3: CASSFGSGNTIYF. DNA of the CDR3: TGTGCCAGCAGCTTCGGCTCTGGAAACACCATATATTTT.

The chain is built from TRBV19 and TRBJ2-7; the D gene could be TRBD1 or TRBD2 (6 bases each). V was trimmed by 5 bases and J by 7 bases, leaving 21 bases between them. Germline V gene sequence: CDR1 LNHDA, CDR2 SQIVND (reference sequence). The CDR3 is 15 residues long. The CDR3 nucleotides are TGTGCCAGTAGTCTTGAGGCCGGGGGCCGGGGTGAGCAGTACTTC. It is translated as CASSLEAGGRGEQYF.

The chain uses TRBV12-3 or TRBV12-4 and TRBJ1-1; D call uncertain. Between the trimmed V and J ends, which lost 6 bases and 11 bases, there was a span of 19 bases. The CDR3 totals 13 residues. CDR3 in amino acids: CASSPHDPMGAFF. In nucleotides, the CDR3 is TGTGCCAGCAGCCCACACGACCCTATGGGGGCTTTCTTT.